Each of the 8 T cell receptor beta chains below was sequenced from the same sample in a study of blood T cells in healthy people across ages. A sample-barcoded 5' primer and a J-beta primer mix were used in a second PCR of roughly 6 to 11 cycles. From the 5' RACE reads, TCRdb called clonotypes with MiXCR, one entry per CDR3 protein. Of about a million distinct CDR3 sequences listed, 40% to 60% are singletons. The specimen sequenced was blood. These receptors all come from a man in his thirties or forties in good health.

The rearrangement links TRBV7-2 to TRBJ2-4; 9 bases are a match to TRBD2. The CDR3 covers 15 residues. Germline CDR1 is SGHTA and CDR2 is FQGNSA. V lost 0 bases, J lost 4 bases, and 1 base stayed unmatched. This chain's CDR3 is CASSLALAGKNIQYF. Here the CDR3 DNA reads TGTGCCAGCAGCTTAGCGCTAGCGGGGAAAAACATTCAGTACTTC.

V gene TRBV7-9 combines with J gene TRBJ1-1; D is possibly TRBD1 (5 bases). CDR1 is SEHNR, CDR2 FQNEAQ, per germline (reference sequence). Trimming stripped 1 base from V and 11 bases from J, with 17 bases between. The CDR3 length is 14 residues. The CDR3 region is CASSLGQTLGEAFF. CDR3 sequence (DNA): TGTGCCAGCAGCTTAGGACAGACATTGGGTGAGGCTTTCTTT.

The chain recombines TRBV7-2 with TRBJ1-2; no definite D call. Deletions cut 0 bases from V and 2 bases from J, with 10 bases between. The germline V gene encodes CDR1 SGHTA and CDR2 FQGNSA. The length of the CDR3 is 15 residues. The CDR3 is CASSLAVGQNYGYTF. CDR3 coding DNA: TGTGCCAGCAGCTTAGCCGTAGGGCAGAACTATGGCTACACCTTC.

Only one count was recorded for this clonotype. V usage is TRBV6-2 or TRBV6-3 and J usage is TRBJ2-1; D may match TRBD1 or TRBD2 (5 bases each). Trimming shortened V by 0 bases and J by 4 bases, and 16 bases separated the two germline ends. The germline V gene encodes CDR1 MNHEY and CDR2 SVGEGT. This CDR3 is 17 amino acids long. CDR3 protein: CASSYSRGALKYNEQFF. CDR3 sequence (DNA): TGTGCCAGCAGTTACTCAAGAGGGGCCCTGAAATACAATGAGCAGTTCTTC.

The chain carries TRBV10-3 and TRBJ2-5; D gene uncertain. The V gene's germline CDR1 is ENHRY and CDR2 SYGVKD. Trimming cost V 3 bases and J 5 bases, with 16 bases left between them. This CDR3 is 15 amino acids long. In nucleotides, the CDR3 is TGTGCCATCAGTGACCTTAACTCTCACGGGGAGACCCAGTACTTC. Its translation is CAISDLNSHGETQYF.

The rearrangement uses TRBV5-1 and TRBJ2-7; D possibly corresponds to TRBD1 (6 bases). This CDR3 contains 13 residues. Per germline, CDR1 SGHRS and CDR2 YFSETQ. The V end was cut by 4 bases, the J end by 3 bases, with 11 bases between. The CDR3 sequence: CASSRTDGYEQYF. DNA of the CDR3: TGCGCCAGCAGCCGGACAGACGGCTACGAGCAGTACTTC.

This clonotype was found once. The V call is TRBV6-2 or TRBV6-3, the J call TRBJ2-7; weak D call: TRBD2 (5 bases). The CDR3 is 14 residues long. V lost 6 bases and J lost 2, with 14 bases in between. Germline V lookup: CDR1 MNHEY, CDR2 SVGEGT. CDR3 coding DNA: TGTGCCAGCAGCCAAATGACGGGGACCTACGAGCAGTACTTC. It translates to CASSQMTGTYEQYF.

The V and J genes are TRBV28 and TRBJ1-1, with D hard to call. Germline CDR1 is MDHEN and CDR2 is SYDVKM. The CDR3 consists of 14 residues. V lost 0 bases and J 6 bases, leaving 11 bases between the germline ends. DNA for the CDR3: TGTGCCAGCAGTTTATGGGGGTCTGTCCCTGAAGCTTTCTTT. This codes for CASSLWGSVPEAFF.